The source of this TCR beta chain is a study of cytomegalovirus exposure and HLA in healthy donors (TCRdb year 2017). Regarding the study in general: An earlier analysis of several hundred of the donors reported 250 to 350 Gb of sequence data and 117 million unique TCR beta sequences obtained from about 179 million T cells. Among approximately 370 genotyped donors of the cohort, an average of about 240,000 unique TCR beta nucleotide sequences was sequenced per donor, of which 15% to 20% were non-productive. A later genetic analysis took genome-wide SNP genotypes for about three fifths of the 666 donors and used that subset as a discovery cohort. All discovery cohort repertoires had been generated using a single sequencing platform. Donor age, sex, ethnicity and CMV serostatus were compiled together with the repertoire data. The number of typed donors differed by locus: about 620-640 for A, B, C, DRB1 and DQB1; 500 to 550 for DQA1; approximately 600 for DPA1; and 400 to 480 for DPB1. To predict cytomegalovirus infection status, the study combined high-throughput TCR immunosequencing, statistical association of individual TCRs with disease status, and machine learning. Roughly 300 gigabases of sequencing data and tens of millions of unique TCR sequences were included in an early release covering roughly 600 HLA-typed donors. Four or five DR-DQ haplotypes were handled as single units for association and clustering because linkage in the cohort was strong. Rather than using new phenotypic data, the later analysis identified candidate immune exposures from TCR beta sequences and from how often those sequences occurred across donors. The genetic ancestry cluster associated with self-reported Caucasian donors included 80% to 90% of the approximately 430 genotyped donors. The study profiled the T cell repertoires of hundreds of subjects by immunosequencing and related them to cytomegalovirus serostatus. An earlier analysis of 587 of the donors used high-throughput TCR beta sequencing to judge whether each TCR beta V gene segment behaved as functional or pseudogenic. A separate validation cohort of 100 to 150 different subjects was used in addition to the 666-subject first cohort. The study aimed to test whether cataloging public T cell receptors could reveal signatures of past pathogen exposure. A later analysis re-examined previously published TCR beta repertoires from more than 550 donors and added high-resolution HLA genotyping to investigate patterns of TCR occurrence. HLA typing covered class I and class II loci at four-digit resolution.

In total, over 600 healthy bone marrow donors made up the cohort. All cohort members were sampled while nominally healthy, although unrecorded immune exposures were likely present. The donor tested CMV seronegative and was one of the 352 seronegative cohort members. Every donor gave a peripheral blood sample, and the peripheral blood mononuclear cells from that sample were used for TCR beta sequencing. The Qiagen DNeasy Blood Extraction Kit was used to extract genomic DNA from the blood cell samples. Comments on this clone: Its antigen is currently not known. The record has no base qualities; no much larger clone is one base away.

The full study reports these points: A further reported finding was that TCR beta sequences accurately predicted the HLA-A and HLA-B alleles for most subjects in the first cohort. According to a later analysis, TCR association rates differed among HLA loci, with DRB1 alleles showing the most associated TCRs and HLA-C alleles showing the fewest. According to a later analysis, most CMV-associated TCR beta chains appeared to be HLA-restricted, and the HLA associations seemed to be driven largely by CMV exposure. Only TCR beta chains were sequenced in this cohort, and the absence of alpha or paired-chain data limited detectable features. A few of the identified cytomegalovirus-associated TCR beta chains were confirmed in vitro to be specific for cytomegalovirus antigens. Most TCR sequences were observed very rarely across donors, whereas some public TCRs were present in many individuals. Assigning TCR associations to individual alleles was difficult when HLA alleles, especially DR and DQ, strongly co-occurred. According to a later analysis, parvovirus B19, influenza, CMV and Epstein-Barr virus appeared linked to several top co-occurrence clusters. Because counts were too low, approximately 15 rarely observed V segments, including chromosome 9 orphons, were excluded from the earlier analysis of 587 of the donors. The study listed 150 to 200 TCR beta chains as associated with cytomegalovirus. According to the authors, the approach could potentially be generalized to other disease states and immunological phenotypes. A later analysis associated approximately 17,000 TCR beta sequences with specific HLA alleles at a false discovery rate of 0.05. The sequencing pipeline was judged likely to have produced a cluster of highly shared sequence variants as a technical artifact. In an earlier analysis of approximately 590 of the donors, most TCR beta V segments appeared in productive rearrangements about 90% or about 30% of the time, broadly matching IMGT annotations. V-gene and J-gene trimming of TCR beta chains was associated with a missense DCLRE1C variant in a later genetic analysis, and the association was replicated in an independent cohort. HLA typing was unavailable for some donors at each locus, so association tests used only the typed subset. Sequencing depth was assumed to be roughly uniform across donors in the presence/absence analyses, though that assumption may not hold. The 87-base-pair reads could not distinguish some IMGT-functional V segments, including TRBV6-2 and TRBV6-3, so those segments were excluded. A later genetic analysis reported fewer N-insertions in productive TCRs among donors in an Asian-associated ancestry cluster than the roughly 700-donor mean. Immune exposure information for the cohort was limited to CMV serostatus. Cytomegalovirus status was reported to be diagnosed by the classifier with high specificity and sensitivity in both the original and validation cohorts. In a later analysis, HLA-associated TCR beta chains showed more clonal expansion and lower generation probabilities than non-associated chains that were equally common. Linkage disequilibrium might explain the correlated functional status among segregating V segments, but an unknown experimental factor could not be ruled out.

The germline V gene specifies MDHEN as CDR1 and SYDVKM as CDR2. Reading from cysteine to phenylalanine, the CDR3 counts 14 amino acids. The CDR3 DNA has 42 bases and is translated from base 1. V lost 6 bases and J lost 3 bases; the stretch between them is 14 bases long. Libraries were made using the immunoSEQ multiplex PCR assay. A mixture of 60 forward primers for TCR Vbeta segments and 13 reverse primers for TCR Jbeta segments was used in the multiplex PCR. A multiplex PCR assay on genomic DNA amplified the CDR3 region of rearranged TCR beta genes. Amplified TCR beta libraries were sequenced as 87-base-pair reads on the Illumina HiSeq System. The source study handled its data this way. In a later analysis, tens of millions of unique TCR beta chains were counted across the 666 repertoires, and roughly 11 million of these chains were shared by at least two donors. A nearest-neighbor algorithm error-corrected the raw reads and collapsed the reads into unique sequences, merging closely related sequences to remove PCR and sequencing errors. To assign V, D and J gene segments, CDR3 sequences were aligned to IMGT reference sequences. For a sequence to be retained, a match of at least six nucleotides to both a V gene segment and a J gene segment was required. Rearrangements were called productive when the CDR3 lacked stop codons and stayed in frame with V and J; all others were non-productive. Following IMGT convention, CDR3 was defined as the stretch from the second conserved V-encoded cysteine up to the conserved J-encoded phenylalanine. In an earlier analysis of roughly 580 of the donors, sequences lacking an unambiguous match to a single V gene segment were excluded. In an earlier analysis of approximately 610 of the donors, V segments were called functional above 56.7% productive rearrangements and were called segregating when the between-donor standard deviation exceeded 5%. A statistical classification framework was built for diagnosing cytomegalovirus status from the catalog of TCR beta chain sequences. V and J gene assignment, in a later analysis, came from comparing TCR nucleotide sequences with IMGT/GENE-DB human TR gene sequences. A later analysis assigned CDR3 sequences and most-parsimonious VDJ recombination scenarios with the TCRdist pipeline. In a later analysis, each TCR beta chain was defined by its CDR3 amino acid sequence together with its V-gene family, and reads lacking a unique V-gene family were excluded. In a later analysis, 500 to 700 highly shared, low-generation-probability nucleotide sequences were removed to address suspected cross-contamination and a sequencing artifact. A later analysis calculated a clonal expansion index for each public chain from normalized within-repertoire ranks of inferred template counts. In a later analysis, generation probabilities were computed with a VDJ recombination model fitted to out-of-frame rearrangements, and the resulting probabilities were checked against IGoR. In a later analysis, TCR-TCR, TCR-HLA and TCR-CMV co-occurrence was scored with hypergeometric tests, and a repertoire-size bias correction was applied to TCR pairs. False discovery rates were estimated in a later analysis by permuting HLA or CMV assignments 20 times. In a later analysis, co-occurring TCRs were grouped using DBSCAN, and TCRdist sequence similarity was added for clustering within HLA-allele-positive subsets. For co-occurrence clustering, repertoires with fewer than 30,000 or more than 120,000 public chains were excluded, along with about five repertoires with anomalous nucleotide sharing. TCRdb's version of the immuneACCESS table is confined to in-frame rearrangements and falls short of the full clone set. An unresolved V gene accounts for under half of the shortfall where checked; the remainder is of unknown origin. Clonal size and the V and J genes are those of that table, whereas D and trimming came from the DNA. The sample profile shows 150,000 to 250,000 clones; approximately 85% of them were found once. Clones ranked in the top ten supply about 2.3% of the sample.

The chain uses TRBV28 and TRBJ2-5, with TRBD2 as a weak D call on 5 bases. Sequencing was carried out using PBMCs. The receptor's source is a woman between 50 and 59 years old in good health and CMV-seronegative. Here the CDR3 is given as CASSPLTGKETQYF. The DNA reads as follows: TGTGCCAGCAGCCCTCTTACGGGAAAAGAGACCCAGTACTTC.